One sample yielded the 6 T cell receptor beta chains listed below, sequenced in a study of CD8+ T cells in alopecia areata. Isolated RNA was reverse transcribed into cDNA used as the sequencing template. Profiling relied on immunoSEQ multiplex PCR, and the TCRdb table lists in-frame clones only, not all of them. The sample carries roughly 130,000 clones, over 50% recorded once. Sequencing was performed on CD4+ T cells sorted from blood, taken at week 0. The origin of the receptors is a human donor with alopecia areata.

This chain connects TRBV5-1 to TRBJ1-1; D ambiguous. Germline CDR1 is SGHRS and CDR2 is YFSETQ. Trimming removed 4 bases from V and 0 bases from J, with 4 bases in between. The CDR3 sequence is 12 residues long. The CDR3 DNA sequence: TGCGCCAGCAGCCTGATGAACACTGAAGCTTTCTTT. Translating gives CASSLMNTEAFF.

The chain uses TRBV27 and TRBJ1-4, with D possibly matching TRBD1 (5 bases). The CDR3 has 14 amino acids. The germline V and J ends were trimmed by 1 base and 5 bases, with 8 bases remaining between them. Germline values: CDR1 MNHEY, CDR2 SMNVEV (reference sequence). CDR3 amino acids: CASSLLAGNEKLFF. CDR3 coding DNA: TGTGCCAGCAGTTTATTGGCAGGGAATGAAAAACTGTTTTTT.

The chain carries TRBV6-1 and TRBJ2-1; 11 nucleotides align to TRBD2. V trimming: 6 bases; J trimming: 7 bases; junction bases outside the gene matches: 8. CDR3 length equals 15 residues. Germline V CDR1 and CDR2: MNHNS, SASEGT. This CDR3 reads CASRRETSGDNEQFF. In DNA form, the CDR3 reads TGTGCCAGCAGGAGGGAGACTAGCGGGGATAATGAGCAGTTCTTC.

The rearrangement links TRBV5-4 to TRBJ2-1, with D perhaps assigned TRBD1 or TRBD2 (5 bases each). The CDR3 contains 15 residues. The germline CDR1 and CDR2 sequences are SGHNT and YYREEE (reference sequence). V lost 3 bases and J 6 bases, leaving 16 bases between the germline ends. CDR3 region: CASSSRVQGVNEQFF. The CDR3 DNA is TGTGCCAGCAGCTCTCGTGTGCAGGGAGTCAATGAGCAGTTCTTC.

This clone is a singleton in its sample. V usage is TRBV25-1 and J usage is TRBJ1-5, with a weak D call TRBD1 (5 bases). The germline V gene has CDR1 MGHDK and CDR2 SYGVNS. This CDR3 is 14 amino acids long. V dropped 9 bases and J dropped 0 bases, with 12 bases sitting between them. The DNA for the CDR3 is TGTGCCAGAGAAACAGGCTCTAGCAATCAGCCCCAGCATTTT. Translation: CARETGSSNQPQHF.

Remarks on this clone: A read error may produce the germline difference seen at one junction end. The CDR3: CASSLAPEGETQYF. The CDR3 nucleotides are TGCGCCAGCAGTTTGGCCCCGGAGGGAGAGACCCAGTACTTC. The chain is built from TRBV5-1 and TRBJ2-5; the D gene is possibly TRBD2 (6 bases). The length of the CDR3 is 14 residues. Germline V gene data show CDR1 as SGHRS and CDR2 as YFSETQ.